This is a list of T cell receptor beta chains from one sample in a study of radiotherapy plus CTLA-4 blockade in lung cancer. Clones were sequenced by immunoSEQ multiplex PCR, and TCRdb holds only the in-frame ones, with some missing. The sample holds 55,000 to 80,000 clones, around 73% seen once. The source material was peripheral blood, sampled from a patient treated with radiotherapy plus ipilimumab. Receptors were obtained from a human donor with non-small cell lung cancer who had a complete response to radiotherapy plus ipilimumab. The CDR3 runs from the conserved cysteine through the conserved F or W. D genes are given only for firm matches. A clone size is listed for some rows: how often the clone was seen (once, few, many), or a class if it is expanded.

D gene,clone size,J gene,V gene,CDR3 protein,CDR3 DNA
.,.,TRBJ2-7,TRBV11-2,CASSYDETSPLYEQYF,TGTGCCAGCAGCTACGACGAGACCTCTCCTCTCTACGAGCAGTACTTC
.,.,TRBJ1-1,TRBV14,CASSQEYRQEAFF,TGTGCCAGCAGCCAAGAATATCGGCAGGAAGCTTTCTTT
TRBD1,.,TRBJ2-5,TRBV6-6,CASSFRDRQETQYF,TGTGCCAGCAGTTTCCGGGACAGACAAGAGACCCAGTACTTC
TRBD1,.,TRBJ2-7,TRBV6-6,CASSYGQGGYEQYF,TGTGCCAGCAGTTACGGACAGGGGGGATACGAGCAGTACTTC
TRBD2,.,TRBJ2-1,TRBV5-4,CASSLAGGGSYNEQFF,TGTGCCAGCAGCTTAGCGGGAGGGGGGTCCTACAATGAGCAGTTCTTC
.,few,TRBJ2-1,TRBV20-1,CRAKGGAEQFF,TGCAGGGCCAAAGGGGGGGCTGAGCAGTTCTTC
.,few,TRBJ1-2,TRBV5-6,CASSLVGYGYTF,TGTGCCAGCAGCTTAGTAGGCTATGGCTACACCTTC
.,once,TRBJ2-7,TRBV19,CASSMKRDTYYEQYF,TGTGCCAGTAGTATGAAGAGGGACACTTACTACGAGCAGTACTTC
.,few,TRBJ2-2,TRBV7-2,CASSFFPRWNTGELFF,TGTGCCAGCAGCTTCTTCCCTCGGTGGAACACCGGGGAGCTGTTTTTT
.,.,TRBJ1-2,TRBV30,CAWSHQVGGYTF,TGTGCCTGGAGTCACCAGGTGGGGGGCTACACCTTC
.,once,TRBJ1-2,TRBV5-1,CASSDSLYGYTF,TGCGCCAGCAGTGACAGTCTTTATGGCTACACCTTC
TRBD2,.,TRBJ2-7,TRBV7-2,CASSSTRLAGGLDYEQYF,TGTGCCAGCAGCTCTACCCGTCTAGCGGGGGGTTTAGACTACGAGCAGTACTTC
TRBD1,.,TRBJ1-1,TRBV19,CASSDRGNTEAFF,TGTGCCAGTAGTGACAGGGGGAACACTGAAGCTTTCTTT
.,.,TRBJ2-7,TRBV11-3,CASSLVGIGRTYEQYF,TGTGCCAGCAGCTTAGTTGGCATCGGGCGGACCTACGAGCAGTACTTC
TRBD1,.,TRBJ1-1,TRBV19,CASSTYRGAYTEAFF,TGTGCCAGTAGTACATACAGGGGGGCGTACACTGAAGCTTTCTTT
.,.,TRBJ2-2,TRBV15,CATSPRNTGELFF,TGTGCCACCAGCCCCCGGAACACCGGGGAGCTGTTTTTT
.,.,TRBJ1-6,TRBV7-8,CASSLEGRAGSPLHF,TGTGCCAGCAGCTTAGAGGGCAGGGCAGGATCACCCCTCCACTTT
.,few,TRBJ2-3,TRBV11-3,CASSLVSITDTQYF,TGTGCCAGCAGCTTAGTATCTATCACAGATACGCAGTATTTT
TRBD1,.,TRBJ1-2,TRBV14,CASSPDRLGYTF,TGTGCCAGCAGTCCGGACAGGCTCGGCTACACCTTC
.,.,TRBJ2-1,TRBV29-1,CSVRVGGKEFF,TGCAGCGTTAGGGTGGGCGGGAAGGAGTTCTTC
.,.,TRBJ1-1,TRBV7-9,CASSLFSNTEAFF,TGTGCCAGCAGCTTATTCTCAAACACTGAAGCTTTCTTT
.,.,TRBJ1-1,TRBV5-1,CASSSQEGTEAFF,TGCGCCAGCAGCTCCCAGGAGGGCACTGAAGCTTTCTTT
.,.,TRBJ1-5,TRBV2,CASSQARGNNQPQHF,TGTGCCAGCAGCCAAGCGAGGGGTAACAATCAGCCCCAGCATTTT
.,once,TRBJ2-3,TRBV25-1,CASSLGQTTDTQYF,TGTGCCAGCAGTCTCGGACAAACCACAGATACGCAGTATTTT
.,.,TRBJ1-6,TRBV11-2,CASSLVGPGNSPLHF,TGTGCCAGCAGCTTAGTTGGGCCCGGTAATTCACCCCTCCACTTT
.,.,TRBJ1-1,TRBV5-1,CASSPGEIANTEAFF,TGCGCCAGCAGCCCCGGGGAAATTGCGAACACTGAAGCTTTCTTT
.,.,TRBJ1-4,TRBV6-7,CASSGSDPTNEKLFF,TGTGCCAGCAGTGGGTCCGATCCAACTAATGAAAAACTGTTTTTT
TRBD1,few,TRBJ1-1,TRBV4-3,CASSQEGQAVKNTEAFF,TGCGCCAGCAGCCAAGAGGGACAGGCGGTAAAGAACACTGAAGCTTTCTTT
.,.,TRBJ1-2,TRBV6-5,CASSSTGSGYTF,TGTGCCAGCAGTTCGACAGGTAGTGGCTACACCTTC
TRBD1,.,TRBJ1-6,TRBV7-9,CASSPPGQRNSPLHF,TGTGCCAGCAGCCCCCCGGGACAGCGAAATTCACCCCTCCACTTT
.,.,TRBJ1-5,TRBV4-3,CASSQGIGRNQPQHF,TGCGCCAGCAGCCAAGGGATAGGGCGCAATCAGCCCCAGCATTTT
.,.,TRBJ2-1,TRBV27,CASYPSTLNEQFF,TGTGCCAGCTATCCCTCTACTCTCAATGAGCAGTTCTTC
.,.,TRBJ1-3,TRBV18,CASSPPHSSSSGNTIYF,TGTGCCAGCTCACCACCGCACAGTTCAAGCTCTGGAAACACCATATATTTT
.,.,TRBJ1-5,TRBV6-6,CASSYWGMANQPQHF,TGTGCCAGCAGTTACTGGGGAATGGCAAATCAGCCCCAGCATTTT
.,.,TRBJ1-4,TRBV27,CASTSWGGEKLFF,TGTGCCAGCACCTCATGGGGGGGTGAAAAACTGTTTTTT
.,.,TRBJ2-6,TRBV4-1,CASSPLSSGANVLTF,TGCGCCAGCAGCCCCCTGAGCTCTGGGGCCAACGTCCTGACTTTC
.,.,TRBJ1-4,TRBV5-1,CASSLNTGGNEKLFF,TGCGCCAGCAGCTTAAACACTGGAGGGAATGAAAAACTGTTTTTT
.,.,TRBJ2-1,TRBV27,CASSQKTYNEQFF,TGTGCCAGCAGCCAAAAGACTTACAATGAGCAGTTCTTC
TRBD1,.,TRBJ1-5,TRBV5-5,CASSLEQGKPQHF,TGTGCCAGCAGCTTGGAACAGGGGAAGCCCCAGCATTTT
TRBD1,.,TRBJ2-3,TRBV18,CASSPRQGTSTDTQYF,TGTGCCAGCTCACCCCGACAGGGAACTAGCACAGATACGCAGTATTTT
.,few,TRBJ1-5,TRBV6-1,CASSEAGWGGRQPQHF,TGTGCCAGCAGTGAAGCGGGGTGGGGGGGAAGACAGCCCCAGCATTTT
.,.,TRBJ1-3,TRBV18,CASSPNGIDSGNTIYF,TGTGCCAGCTCTCCAAACGGAATAGACTCTGGAAACACCATATATTTT
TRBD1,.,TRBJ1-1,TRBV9,CASSPRTGANTEAFF,TGTGCCAGCAGCCCCCGGACAGGGGCGAACACTGAAGCTTTCTTT
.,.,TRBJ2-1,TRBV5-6,CASSGTVGTPVSYNEQFF,TGTGCCAGCAGCGGAACTGTGGGGACTCCTGTCTCCTACAATGAGCAGTTCTTC
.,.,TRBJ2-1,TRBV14,CASSLLLQRKQFF,TGTGCCAGCAGCCTTTTGCTGCAGCGTAAGCAGTTCTTC
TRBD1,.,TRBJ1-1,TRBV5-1,CASSPDRGNTEAFF,TGCGCCAGCAGCCCCGACAGGGGGAACACTGAAGCTTTCTTT
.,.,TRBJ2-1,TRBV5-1,CASSLDVIDEQFF,TGCGCCAGCAGTCTCGACGTTATAGATGAGCAGTTCTTC
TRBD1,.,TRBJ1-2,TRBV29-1,CSVEVGGNYGYTF,TGCAGCGTTGAAGTAGGGGGCAACTATGGCTACACCTTC
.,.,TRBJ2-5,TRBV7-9,CASSSGTPGETQYF,TGTGCCAGCAGCTCCGGGACTCCGGGAGAGACCCAGTACTTC
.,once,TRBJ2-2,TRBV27,CASSLDRWNTGELFF,TGTGCCAGCAGTTTAGACCGATGGAACACCGGGGAGCTGTTTTTT
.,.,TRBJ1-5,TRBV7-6,CASSPRGDNSNQPQHF,TGTGCCAGCAGCCCCCGGGGAGACAATAGCAATCAGCCCCAGCATTTT
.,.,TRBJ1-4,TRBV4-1,CASSRWKREKLFF,TGCGCCAGCAGCCGGTGGAAGCGAGAAAAACTGTTTTTT
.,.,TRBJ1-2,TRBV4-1,CASSQEFGGGVGGYTF,TGCGCCAGCAGCCAAGAATTCGGTGGGGGGGTAGGTGGCTACACCTTC
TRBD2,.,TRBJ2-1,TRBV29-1,CSVDRRGGIYNEQFF,TGCAGCGTTGACCGGCGGGGGGGGATCTACAATGAGCAGTTCTTC
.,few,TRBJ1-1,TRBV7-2,CASSSGWGTEAFF,TGTGCCAGCAGCTCAGGGTGGGGGACTGAAGCTTTCTTT
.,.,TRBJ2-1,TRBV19,CASSTGRTIYNEQFF,TGTGCCAGTAGTACAGGGAGAACGATTTACAATGAGCAGTTCTTC
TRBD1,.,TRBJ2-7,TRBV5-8,CASSLDGRGLVYEQYF,TGTGCCAGCAGCTTGGATGGCAGGGGGCTTGTTTACGAGCAGTACTTC